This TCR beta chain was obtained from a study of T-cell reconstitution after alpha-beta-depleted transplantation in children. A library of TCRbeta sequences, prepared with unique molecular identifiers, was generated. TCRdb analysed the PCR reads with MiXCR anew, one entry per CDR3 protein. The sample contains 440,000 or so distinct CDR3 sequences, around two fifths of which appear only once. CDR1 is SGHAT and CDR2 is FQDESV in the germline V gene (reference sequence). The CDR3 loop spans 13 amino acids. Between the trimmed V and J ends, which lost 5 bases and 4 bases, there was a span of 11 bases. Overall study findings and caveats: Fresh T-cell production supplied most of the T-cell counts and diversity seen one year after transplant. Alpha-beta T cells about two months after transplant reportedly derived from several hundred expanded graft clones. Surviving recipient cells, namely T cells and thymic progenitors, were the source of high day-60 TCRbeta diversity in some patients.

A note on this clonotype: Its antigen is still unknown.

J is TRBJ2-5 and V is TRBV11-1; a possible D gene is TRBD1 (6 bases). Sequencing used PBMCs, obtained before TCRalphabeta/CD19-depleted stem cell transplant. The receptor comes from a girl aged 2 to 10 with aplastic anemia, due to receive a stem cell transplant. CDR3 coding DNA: TGTGCCAGCAGCAACAGGGTTCGAGAGACCCAGTACTTC. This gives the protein CASSNRVRETQYF. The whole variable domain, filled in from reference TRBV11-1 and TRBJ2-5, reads EAEVAQSPRYKITEKSQAVAFWCDPISGHATLYWYRQILGQGPELLVQFQDESVVDDSQLPKDRFSAERLKGVDSTLKIQPAELGDSAMYLCASSNRVRETQYFGPGTRLLVL.